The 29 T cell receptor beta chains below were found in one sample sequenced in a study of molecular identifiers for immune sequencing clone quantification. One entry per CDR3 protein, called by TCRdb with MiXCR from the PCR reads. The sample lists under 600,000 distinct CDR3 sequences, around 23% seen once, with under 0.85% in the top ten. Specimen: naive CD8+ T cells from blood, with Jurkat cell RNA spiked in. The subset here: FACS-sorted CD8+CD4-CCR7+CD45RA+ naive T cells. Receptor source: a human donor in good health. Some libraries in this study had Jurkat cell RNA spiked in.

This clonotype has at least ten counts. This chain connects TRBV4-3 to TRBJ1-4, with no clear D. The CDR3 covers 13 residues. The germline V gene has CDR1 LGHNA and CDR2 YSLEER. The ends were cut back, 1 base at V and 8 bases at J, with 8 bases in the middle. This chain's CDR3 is CASSQGVKEKLFF. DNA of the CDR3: TGCGCCAGCAGCCAAGGAGTGAAGGAAAAACTGTTTTTT.

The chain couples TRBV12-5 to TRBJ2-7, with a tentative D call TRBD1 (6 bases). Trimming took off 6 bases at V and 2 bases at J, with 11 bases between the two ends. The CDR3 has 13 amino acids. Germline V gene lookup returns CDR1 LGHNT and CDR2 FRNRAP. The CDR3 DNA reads TGTGCTAGTGGCCTGGACAGAGCCTACGAGCAGTACTTC. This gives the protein CASGLDRAYEQYF.

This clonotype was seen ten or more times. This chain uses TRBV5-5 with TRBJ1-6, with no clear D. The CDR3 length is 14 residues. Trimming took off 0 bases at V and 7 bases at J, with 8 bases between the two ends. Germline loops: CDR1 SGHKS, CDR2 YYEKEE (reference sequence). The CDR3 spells CASSLDGGNSPLHF. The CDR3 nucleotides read TGTGCCAGCAGCTTGGACGGAGGAAATTCACCCCTCCACTTT.

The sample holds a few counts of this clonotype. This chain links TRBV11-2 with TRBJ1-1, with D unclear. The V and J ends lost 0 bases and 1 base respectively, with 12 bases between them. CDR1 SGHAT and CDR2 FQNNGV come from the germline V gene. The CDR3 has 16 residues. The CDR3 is CASSLDLVRPNTEAFF. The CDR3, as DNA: TGTGCCAGCAGCTTAGATCTCGTGCGGCCGAACACTGAAGCTTTCTTT.

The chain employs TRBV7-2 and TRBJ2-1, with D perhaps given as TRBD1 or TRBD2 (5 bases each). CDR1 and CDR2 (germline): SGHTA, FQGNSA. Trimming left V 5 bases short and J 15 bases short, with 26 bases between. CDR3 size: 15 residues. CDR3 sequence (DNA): TGTGCCAGCAGCCCGGGGCCGGGCCCCTCCACTGCGCCGTTCTTC. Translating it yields CASSPGPGPSTAPFF.

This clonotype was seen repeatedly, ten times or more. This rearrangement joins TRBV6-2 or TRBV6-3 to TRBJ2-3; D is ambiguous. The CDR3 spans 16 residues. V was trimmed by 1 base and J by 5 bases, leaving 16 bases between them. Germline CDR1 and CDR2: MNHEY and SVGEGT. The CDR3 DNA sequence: TGTGCCAGCAGTTACTTTAGGACGGAGCCCTTAGATACGCAGTATTTT. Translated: CASSYFRTEPLDTQYF.

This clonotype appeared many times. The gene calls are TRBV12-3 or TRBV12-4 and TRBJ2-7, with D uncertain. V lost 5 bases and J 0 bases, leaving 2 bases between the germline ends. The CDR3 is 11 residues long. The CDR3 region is CASSISYEQYF. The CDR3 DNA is TGTGCCAGCAGTATCTCCTACGAGCAGTACTTC.

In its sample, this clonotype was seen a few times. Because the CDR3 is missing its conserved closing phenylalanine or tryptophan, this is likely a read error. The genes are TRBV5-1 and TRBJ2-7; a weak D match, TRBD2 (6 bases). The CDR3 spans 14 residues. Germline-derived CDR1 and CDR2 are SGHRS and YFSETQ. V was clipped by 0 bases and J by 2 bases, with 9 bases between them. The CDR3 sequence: CASSLEGGPYEQYS. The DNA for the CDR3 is TGCGCCAGCAGCTTGGAGGGAGGACCCTACGAGCAGTACTCC.

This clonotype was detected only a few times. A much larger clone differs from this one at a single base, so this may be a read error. CDR3 loop: CASSIGWGMGQETQYF. For the CDR3, the DNA is TGTGCCAGCAGCATAGGTTGGGGCATGGGCCAAGAGACCCAGTACTTC. This chain uses TRBV7-2 with TRBJ2-5; maybe TRBD1 (5 bases). The CDR3 runs 16 residues. From germline, CDR1 is SGHTA and CDR2 FQGNSA. The V and J ends lost 5 bases and 1 base respectively, with 17 bases between them.

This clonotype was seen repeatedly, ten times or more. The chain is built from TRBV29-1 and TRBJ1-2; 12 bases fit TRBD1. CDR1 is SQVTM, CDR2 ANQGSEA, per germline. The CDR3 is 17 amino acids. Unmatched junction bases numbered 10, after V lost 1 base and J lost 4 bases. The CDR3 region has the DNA TGCAGCGTTGAAGCAGTCCCCCGGGACAGGGGGCCCTATGGCTACACCTTC. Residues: CSVEAVPRDRGPYGYTF. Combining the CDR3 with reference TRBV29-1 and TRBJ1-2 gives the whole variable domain SAVISQKPSRDICQRGTSLTIQCQVDSQVTMMFWYRQQPGQSLTLIATANQGSEATYESGFVIDKFPISRPNLTFSTLTVSNMSPEDSSIYLCSVEAVPRDRGPYGYTFGSGTRLTVV.

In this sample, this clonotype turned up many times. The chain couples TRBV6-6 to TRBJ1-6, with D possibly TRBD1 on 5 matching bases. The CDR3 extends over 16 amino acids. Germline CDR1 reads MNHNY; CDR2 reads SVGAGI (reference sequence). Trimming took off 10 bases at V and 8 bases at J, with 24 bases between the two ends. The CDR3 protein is CATCPGTPKRDSPLHF. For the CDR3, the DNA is TGTGCCACCTGCCCGGGGACCCCGAAGAGGGATTCACCCCTCCACTTT.

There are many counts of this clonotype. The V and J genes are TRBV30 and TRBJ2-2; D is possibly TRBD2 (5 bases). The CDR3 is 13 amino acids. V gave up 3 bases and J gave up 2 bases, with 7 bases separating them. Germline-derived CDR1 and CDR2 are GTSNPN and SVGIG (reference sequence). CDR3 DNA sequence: TGTGCCTGGAGACGGGGAAACACCGGGGAGCTGTTTTTT. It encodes CAWRRGNTGELFF. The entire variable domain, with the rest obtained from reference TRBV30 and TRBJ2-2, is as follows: SQTIHQWPATLVQPVGSPLSLECTVEGTSNPNLYWYRQAAGRGLQLLFYSVGIGQISSEVPQNLSASRPQDRQFILSSKKLLLSDSGFYLCAWRRGNTGELFFGEGSRLTVL.

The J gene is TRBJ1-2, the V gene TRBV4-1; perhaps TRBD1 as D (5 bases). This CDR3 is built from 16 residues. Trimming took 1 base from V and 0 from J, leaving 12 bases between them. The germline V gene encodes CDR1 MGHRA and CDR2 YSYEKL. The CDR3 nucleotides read TGCGCCAGCAGCCAAGGGGGGAACCTCGCTAACTATGGCTACACCTTC. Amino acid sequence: CASSQGGNLANYGYTF.

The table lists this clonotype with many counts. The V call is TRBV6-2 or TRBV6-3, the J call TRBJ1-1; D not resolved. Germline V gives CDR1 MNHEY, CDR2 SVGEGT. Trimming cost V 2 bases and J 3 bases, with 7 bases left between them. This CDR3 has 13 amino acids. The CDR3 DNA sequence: TGTGCCAGCAGTTACGGTCTGGACACTGAAGCTTTCTTT. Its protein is CASSYGLDTEAFF.

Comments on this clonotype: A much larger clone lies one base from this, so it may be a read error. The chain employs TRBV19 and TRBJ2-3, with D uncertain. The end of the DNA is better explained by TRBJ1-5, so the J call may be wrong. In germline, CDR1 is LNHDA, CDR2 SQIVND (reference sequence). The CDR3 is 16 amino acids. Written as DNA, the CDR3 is TGTGCCAGTTTCTCTGGACTAGCGGGAGGCATAGATACGCAGCATTTT. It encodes CASFSGLAGGIDTQHF.

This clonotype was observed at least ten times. The CDR3, as DNA: TGTGCCAGCAGCTACGATAGAGGCACTGAAGCTTTCTTT. Its translation is CASSYDRGTEAFF. The chain joins TRBV7-9 to TRBJ1-1, with unresolved D. The V gene lost 4 bases and the J gene lost 4 bases, with 10 bases spanning the gap. The germline V gene encodes CDR1 SEHNR and CDR2 FQNEAQ (reference sequence). The CDR3 spans 13 residues.

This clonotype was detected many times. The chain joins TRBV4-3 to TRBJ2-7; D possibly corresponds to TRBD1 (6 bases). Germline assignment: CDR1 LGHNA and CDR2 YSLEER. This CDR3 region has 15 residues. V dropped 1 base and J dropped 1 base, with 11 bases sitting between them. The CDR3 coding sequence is TGCGCCAGCAGCCAAGGCGCCAGGGGTTCCTACGAGCAGTACTTC. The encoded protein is CASSQGARGSYEQYF.

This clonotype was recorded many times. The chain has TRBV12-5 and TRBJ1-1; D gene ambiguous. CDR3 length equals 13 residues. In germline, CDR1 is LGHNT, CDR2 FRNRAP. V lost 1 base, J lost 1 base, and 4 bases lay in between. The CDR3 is CASGLAENTEAFF. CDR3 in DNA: TGTGCTAGTGGTTTGGCAGAGAACACTGAAGCTTTCTTT.

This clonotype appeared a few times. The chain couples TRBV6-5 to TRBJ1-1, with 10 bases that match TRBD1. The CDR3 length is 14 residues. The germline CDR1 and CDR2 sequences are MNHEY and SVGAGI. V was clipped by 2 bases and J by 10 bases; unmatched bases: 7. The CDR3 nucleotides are TGTGCCAGCAGTTACGGACAGGGGGTCGCTAGAGCTTTCTTT. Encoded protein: CASSYGQGVARAFF.

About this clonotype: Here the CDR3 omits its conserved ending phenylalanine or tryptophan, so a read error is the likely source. The CDR3 loop is CASGVGESSGNTIYL. The DNA of the CDR3 is TGTGCCAGCGGTGTAGGAGAGAGCTCTGGAAACACCATATATCTT. V and J are TRBV6-1 and TRBJ1-3; D unresolved. Per the germline V gene, CDR1 is MNHNS and CDR2 is SASEGT. Trimming stripped 8 bases from V and 0 bases from J, with 14 bases between. There are 15 residues in the CDR3.

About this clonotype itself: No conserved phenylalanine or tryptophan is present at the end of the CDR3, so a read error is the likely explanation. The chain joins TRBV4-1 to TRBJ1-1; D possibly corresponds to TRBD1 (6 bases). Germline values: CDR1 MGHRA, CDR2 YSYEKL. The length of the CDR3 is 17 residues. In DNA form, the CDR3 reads TGCGCCAGCAGCCAATTGACAGGACCCTCCATGAACACAGAAGCTTTCTCT. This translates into CASSQLTGPSMNTEAFS.

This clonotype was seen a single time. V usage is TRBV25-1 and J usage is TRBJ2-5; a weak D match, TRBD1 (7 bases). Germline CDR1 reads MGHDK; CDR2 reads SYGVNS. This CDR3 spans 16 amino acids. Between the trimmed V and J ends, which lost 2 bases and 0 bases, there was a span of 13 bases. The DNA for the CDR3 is TGTGCCAGCAGTGAAGGAGGGGGCCCAAACCAAGAGACCCAGTACTTC. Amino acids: CASSEGGGPNQETQYF.

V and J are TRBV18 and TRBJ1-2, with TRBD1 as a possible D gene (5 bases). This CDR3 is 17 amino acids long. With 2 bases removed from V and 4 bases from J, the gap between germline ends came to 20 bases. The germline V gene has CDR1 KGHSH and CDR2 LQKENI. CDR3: CASSPASSPGGGYGYTF. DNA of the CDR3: TGTGCCAGCTCACCAGCCTCGTCACCCGGGGGAGGCTATGGCTACACCTTC. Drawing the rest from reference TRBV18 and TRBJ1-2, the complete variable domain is NAGVMQNPRHLVRRRGQEARLRCSPMKGHSHVYWYRQLPEEGLKFMVYLQKENIIDESGMPKERFSAEFPKEGPSILRIQQVVRGDSAAYFCASSPASSPGGGYGYTFGSGTRLTVV.

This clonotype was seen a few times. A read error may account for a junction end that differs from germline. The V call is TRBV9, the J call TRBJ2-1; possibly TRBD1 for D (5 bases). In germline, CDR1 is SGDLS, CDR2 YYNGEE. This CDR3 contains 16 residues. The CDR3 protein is CANSSQGHSSYNEQFF. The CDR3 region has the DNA TGTGCCAACAGCTCCCAGGGTCATAGTTCCTACAATGAGCAGTTCTTC.

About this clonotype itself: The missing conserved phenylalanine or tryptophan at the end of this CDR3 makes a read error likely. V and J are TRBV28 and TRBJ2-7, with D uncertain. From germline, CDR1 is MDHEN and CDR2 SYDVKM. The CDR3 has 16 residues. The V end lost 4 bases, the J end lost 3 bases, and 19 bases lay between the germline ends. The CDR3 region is CASSSLKTGVNYEQYL. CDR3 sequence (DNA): TGTGCCAGCAGTTCACTCAAAACTGGGGTGAACTACGAGCAGTACCTC.

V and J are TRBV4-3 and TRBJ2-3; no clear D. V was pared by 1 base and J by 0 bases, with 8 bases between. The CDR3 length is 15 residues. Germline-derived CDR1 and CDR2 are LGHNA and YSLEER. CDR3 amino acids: CASSQAGLSTDTQYF. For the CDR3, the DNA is TGCGCCAGCAGCCAAGCTGGCCTCAGCACAGATACGCAGTATTTT.

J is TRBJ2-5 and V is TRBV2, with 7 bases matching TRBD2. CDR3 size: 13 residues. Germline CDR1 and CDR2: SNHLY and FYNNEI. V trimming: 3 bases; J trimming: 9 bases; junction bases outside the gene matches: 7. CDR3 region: CASSDGGVPAQYF. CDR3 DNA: TGTGCCAGCAGTGATGGGGGGGTCCCAGCCCAGTACTTC.

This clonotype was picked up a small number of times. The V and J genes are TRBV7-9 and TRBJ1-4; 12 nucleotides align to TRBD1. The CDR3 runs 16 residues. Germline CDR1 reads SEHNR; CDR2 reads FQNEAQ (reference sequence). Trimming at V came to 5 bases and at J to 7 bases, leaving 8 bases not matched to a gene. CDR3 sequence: CASSTNRDRGPEKLFF. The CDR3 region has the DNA TGTGCCAGCAGCACAAACCGGGACAGGGGGCCTGAAAAACTGTTTTTT.

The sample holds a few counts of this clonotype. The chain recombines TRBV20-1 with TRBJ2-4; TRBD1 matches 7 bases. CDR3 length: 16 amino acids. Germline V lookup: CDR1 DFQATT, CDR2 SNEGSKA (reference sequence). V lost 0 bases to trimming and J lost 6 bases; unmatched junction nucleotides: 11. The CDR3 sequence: CSARDLYGQGVNIQYF. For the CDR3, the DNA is TGCAGTGCTAGAGATTTATATGGGCAGGGGGTAAACATTCAGTACTTC.